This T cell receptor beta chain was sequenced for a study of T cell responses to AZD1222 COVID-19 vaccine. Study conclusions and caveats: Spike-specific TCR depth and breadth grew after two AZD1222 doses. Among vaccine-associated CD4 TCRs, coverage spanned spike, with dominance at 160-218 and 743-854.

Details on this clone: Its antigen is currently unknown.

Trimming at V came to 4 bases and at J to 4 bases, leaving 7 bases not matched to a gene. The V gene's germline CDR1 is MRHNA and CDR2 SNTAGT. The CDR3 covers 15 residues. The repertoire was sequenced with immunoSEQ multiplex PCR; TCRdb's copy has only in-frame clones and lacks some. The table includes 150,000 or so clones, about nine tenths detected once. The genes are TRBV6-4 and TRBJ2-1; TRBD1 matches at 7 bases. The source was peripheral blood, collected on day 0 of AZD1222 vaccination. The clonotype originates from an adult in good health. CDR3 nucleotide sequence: TGTGCCAGCAGTGTACAGACAGGGAATTACAATGAGCAGTTCTTC. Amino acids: CASSVQTGNYNEQFF.